Presented here are 19 T cell receptor beta chains from one specimen sequenced in a study of T cell responses to AZD1222 COVID-19 vaccine. Here immunoSEQ multiplex PCR was the method, and the copy in TCRdb shows in-frame clones only, minus some. The top ten hold 11% to 15% of the sample, which has about 120,000 clones, 92% seen once. The material was peripheral blood, obtained on day 0 of AZD1222 vaccination. These receptors came from an adult in good health.

V is TRBV2 and J is TRBJ1-2, with 8 bases aligning to TRBD1. Germline CDR1 is SNHLY and CDR2 is FYNNEI. V lost 4 bases and J lost 2; bases outside the gene matches: 6. The CDR3 is 15 amino acids. CDR3 amino acids: CASSALPGGNYGYTF. The CDR3 nucleotides are TGTGCCAGCAGTGCGCTGCCAGGGGGCAACTATGGCTACACCTTC.

For this clone: The same CDR3 is also encoded by other DNA sequences in this sample. The chain employs TRBV7-9 and TRBJ1-5, with no clear D. The CDR3 has 14 residues. V was trimmed by 3 bases and J by 0 bases, leaving 6 bases between them. In germline, CDR1 is SEHNR, CDR2 FQNEAQ (reference sequence). CDR3 nucleotide sequence: TGTGCCAGCAGCTTGGACTCTAGCAATCAGCCCCAGCATTTT. This sequence encodes CASSLDSSNQPQHF.

This clone was detected only a few times. The chain couples TRBV7-2 to TRBJ2-1, with D uncertain. V was cut by 0 bases and J by 8 bases, with 8 bases left in between. In germline, CDR1 is SGHTA, CDR2 FQGNSA. The CDR3 loop spans 13 amino acids. The CDR3 nucleotides read TGTGCCAGCAGCTTAGCGGTTGAGTATGAGCAGTTCTTC. As protein: CASSLAVEYEQFF.

CDR3 nucleotide sequence: TGCAGCGTTCCCGGACTAGCCAAAAACATTCAGTACTTC. Translated, it gives CSVPGLAKNIQYF. The rearrangement joins TRBV29-1 to TRBJ2-4; a possible D gene is TRBD2 (5 bases). This CDR3 is 13 amino acids long. Germline assignment: CDR1 SQVTM and CDR2 ANQGSEA. Between the trimmed V and J ends, which lost 5 bases and 0 bases, there was a span of 8 bases.

This rearrangement joins TRBV19 to TRBJ1-1; no clear D gene. Trimming took 7 bases from V and 5 from J, leaving 20 bases between them. From germline, CDR1 is LNHDA and CDR2 SQIVND (reference sequence). CDR3 length equals 15 residues. The CDR3 loop is CASTVVLQGGTEAFF. The DNA of the CDR3 is TGTGCCAGTACCGTAGTTCTTCAAGGAGGAACTGAAGCTTTCTTT. The variable domain in full, completed from reference TRBV19 and TRBJ1-1, reads DGGITQSPKYLFRKEGQNVTLSCEQNLNHDAMYWYRQDPGQGLRLIYYSQIVNDFQKGDIAEGYSVSREKKESFPLTVTSAQKNPTAFYLCASTVVLQGGTEAFFGQGTRLTVV.

The chain joins TRBV7-9 to TRBJ1-2; no clear D. The CDR3 runs 13 residues. CDR1 SEHNR and CDR2 FQNEAQ come from the germline V gene (reference sequence). Trimming took off 7 bases at V and 7 bases at J, with 16 bases between the two ends. The CDR3 protein is CASTWIAGLGYTF. CDR3 DNA: TGTGCCAGCACCTGGATCGCAGGCCTTGGCTACACCTTC.

The V and J genes are TRBV25-1 and TRBJ1-2; D unclear. From germline, CDR1 is MGHDK and CDR2 SYGVNS. The CDR3 sequence is 11 residues long. Trimming left V 4 bases short and J 4 bases short, with 4 bases between. The CDR3 region is CASSGVYGYTF. For the CDR3, the DNA is TGTGCCAGCAGTGGGGTCTATGGCTACACCTTC.

V and J are TRBV5-1 and TRBJ1-5; no clear D. Germline V CDR1 and CDR2: SGHRS, YFSETQ. The CDR3 sequence is 14 residues long. V was trimmed by 5 bases and J by 3 bases, leaving 12 bases between them. The CDR3 protein is CASSPEADNQPQHF. The CDR3 bases are TGCGCCAGCAGTCCGGAGGCAGACAATCAGCCCCAGCATTTT.

V usage is TRBV19 and J usage is TRBJ1-1; D gene unclear. This CDR3 is 19 amino acids long. Germline V gene sequence: CDR1 LNHDA, CDR2 SQIVND (reference sequence). V dropped 3 bases and J dropped 0 bases, with 23 bases sitting between them. CDR3 nucleotide sequence: TGTGCCAGTAGTATTATTAGAGGGTCAGGATGGGCATTGAACACTGAAGCTTTCTTT. Encoded protein: CASSIIRGSGWALNTEAFF.

The genes are TRBV19 and TRBJ1-2; D call uncertain. The CDR3 has 14 amino acids. Germline CDR1 LNHDA, CDR2 SQIVND (reference sequence). V dropped 7 bases and J dropped 0 bases, with 12 bases sitting between them. The CDR3, as DNA: TGTGCCAGTATGCGGGAGGGAGCTAACTATGGCTACACCTTC. Its protein product is CASMREGANYGYTF.

The genes are TRBV29-1 and TRBJ2-1; the match to TRBD2 covers 8 bases. Germline CDR1 and CDR2: SQVTM and ANQGSEA. J lost 6 bases, V lost 6 bases, and 10 bases had no gene match. The CDR3 is made up of 14 amino acids. CDR3 DNA: TGCAGCGTCCCGGGACTAGATATTATCAATGAGCAGTTCTTC. Translation gives CSVPGLDIINEQFF.

The genes are TRBV12-3 or TRBV12-4 and TRBJ1-2, with 7 bases lining up with TRBD1. V lost 5 bases and J lost 1; bases outside the gene matches: 1. The CDR3 extends over 13 amino acids. CDR3 nucleotide sequence: TGTGCCAGCAGTCGACAGGGTAACTATGGCTACACCTTC. Translated, it gives CASSRQGNYGYTF.

The chain is built from TRBV12-3 or TRBV12-4 and TRBJ1-1; a weak D match, TRBD1 (5 bases). The length of the CDR3 is 13 residues. The germline V and J ends were trimmed by 3 bases and 4 bases, with 9 bases remaining between them. The DNA of the CDR3 is TGTGCCAGCAGTTTCGGGGGACTCACTGAAGCTTTCTTT. Its translation is CASSFGGLTEAFF.

This chain uses TRBV2 with TRBJ1-2; D is unclear. CDR1 and CDR2 (germline): SNHLY, FYNNEI. The CDR3 has 10 amino acids. V was trimmed by 4 bases and J by 4 bases, leaving 1 base between them. The CDR3 bases are TGTGCCAGCAGTGTCTATGGCTACACCTTC. Translating it yields CASSVYGYTF. Full variable domain (outside the CDR3, taken from reference TRBV2 and TRBJ1-2): EPEVTQTPSHQVTQMGQEVILRCVPISNHLYFYWYRQILGQKVEFLVSFYNNEISEKSEIFDDQFSVERPDGSNFTLKIRSTKLEDSAMYFCASSVYGYTFGSGTRLTVV.

There are a few counts of this clone. This chain joins TRBV7-9 and TRBJ2-7, with no clear D. The CDR3 spans 13 residues. Germline V lookup: CDR1 SEHNR, CDR2 FQNEAQ (reference sequence). Trimming cost V 6 bases and J 4 bases, with 13 bases left between them. The CDR3 DNA reads as TGTGCCAGCAGTCGAGCAAACGAATACGAGCAGTACTTC. Protein product: CASSRANEYEQYF.

This chain joins TRBV27 and TRBJ1-4, with 7 nucleotides matching TRBD1. Germline CDR1 MNHEY, CDR2 SMNVEV (reference sequence). The CDR3 sequence is 15 residues long. J was trimmed by 6 bases and V by 5 bases; bases with no gene match: 9. The CDR3 region has the DNA TGTGCCAGCAGTCCCAGTGGCAGGGGGTATGAAAAACTGTTTTTT. Translated, it gives CASSPSGRGYEKLFF.

The chain is built from TRBV14 and TRBJ2-1; weak D call: TRBD1 (5 bases). The CDR3 has 15 residues. The ends were cut back, 1 base at V and 8 bases at J, with 15 bases in the middle. Germline CDR1 reads SGHDN; CDR2 reads FVKESK. The CDR3 bases are TGTGCCAGCAGCCAAGTTACAGGCTTACGCGATGAGCAGTTCTTC. It yields the protein CASSQVTGLRDEQFF.

This chain uses TRBV28 with TRBJ2-1, with D possibly being TRBD2 (5 bases). V was shortened by 4 bases and J by 6 bases, with 10 bases between the two germline ends. The CDR3 is 13 amino acids. CDR1 MDHEN and CDR2 SYDVKM come from the germline V gene. The chain's CDR3 is CASSSPGFNEQFF. DNA for the CDR3: TGTGCCAGCAGTTCCCCGGGGTTCAATGAGCAGTTCTTC.

This sequence joins TRBV7-9 and TRBJ2-2, with D perhaps TRBD2 (6 bases). CDR3 length: 16 residues. V lost 4 bases to trimming and J lost 6 bases, with 18 bases between them. Germline V lookup: CDR1 SEHNR, CDR2 FQNEAQ (reference sequence). Written as DNA, the CDR3 is TGTGCCAGCAGCTCAGCAAGAGGGAGGAGTCCCGGGGAGCTGTTTTTT. Translating gives CASSSARGRSPGELFF.